This passage covers 14 T cell receptor beta chains from one sample sequenced in a study of blood T cell repertoires in COVID-19. Only in-frame clones appear in the TCRdb table, and some are missing; sequencing was by immunoSEQ multiplex PCR. The sample lists approximately 53,000 clones, 75% to 90% occurring once. The source material was peripheral blood. Source of these receptors: a woman aged 80 or over with COVID-19, enrolled during active disease.

This sequence joins TRBV19 and TRBJ1-3; the D gene is possibly TRBD1 (5 bases). This CDR3 spans 14 amino acids. The V gene's germline CDR1 is LNHDA and CDR2 SQIVND (reference sequence). V lost 6 bases and J 0 bases, leaving 9 bases between the germline ends. The CDR3 reads CASRGVISGNTIYF. Here the CDR3 DNA reads TGTGCCAGTAGAGGGGTTATCTCTGGAAACACCATATATTTT. Drawing the rest from reference TRBV19 and TRBJ1-3, the complete variable domain is DGGITQSPKYLFRKEGQNVTLSCEQNLNHDAMYWYRQDPGQGLRLIYYSQIVNDFQKGDIAEGYSVSREKKESFPLTVTSAQKNPTAFYLCASRGVISGNTIYFGEGSWLTVV.

The rearrangement uses TRBV7-9 and TRBJ2-3, with 7 bases matching TRBD1. There are 16 residues in the CDR3. V lost 4 bases, J lost 5 bases, and 12 bases stayed unmatched. Looked up from germline, CDR1 is SEHNR and CDR2 is FQNEAQ (reference sequence). CDR3 in amino acids: CASSSPRDRLVDTQYF. DNA of the CDR3: TGTGCCAGCAGCTCCCCCAGGGACAGATTGGTAGATACGCAGTATTTT. Full variable domain (outside the CDR3, taken from reference TRBV7-9 and TRBJ2-3): DTGVSQNPRHKITKRGQNVTFRCDPISEHNRLYWYRQTLGQGPEFLTYFQNEAQLEKSRLLSDRFSAERPKGSFSTLEIQRTEQGDSAMYLCASSSPRDRLVDTQYFGPGTRLTVL.

The chain uses TRBV19 and TRBJ2-1; D is possibly TRBD2 (7 bases). V was pared by 8 bases and J by 5 bases, with 16 bases between. Germline CDR1 reads LNHDA; CDR2 reads SQIVND (reference sequence). This CDR3 has 14 amino acids. CDR3 residues: CASVRRGLHNEQFF. DNA for the CDR3: TGTGCCAGTGTGAGGCGGGGGCTACACAATGAGCAGTTCTTC.

The gene calls are TRBV7-9 and TRBJ1-6; 9 bases match TRBD1. This CDR3 has 14 amino acids. V gave up 5 bases and J gave up 13 bases; unmatched junction bases: 9. The V gene's germline CDR1 is SEHNR and CDR2 FQNEAQ (reference sequence). CDR3 protein: CASSRTGAGDPLHF. In nucleotides, the CDR3 is TGTGCCAGCAGCCGGACAGGGGCCGGGGATCCCCTCCACTTT.

This chain connects TRBV7-9 to TRBJ2-3, with D perhaps TRBD1 (5 bases). Trimming removed 5 bases at V and 4 bases at J, with 13 bases between. The CDR3 covers 14 residues. From germline, CDR1 is SEHNR and CDR2 FQNEAQ (reference sequence). The CDR3 DNA reads as TGTGCCAGCAGCCCAGGGATTGACGCAGATACGCAGTATTTT. Amino acids: CASSPGIDADTQYF.

V is TRBV6-4 and J is TRBJ1-6, with TRBD1 matching 7 bases. The junction had 10 bases not matched to a gene; V was cut back by 6 bases and J by 14 bases. This CDR3 region has 13 residues. Germline V gene sequence: CDR1 MRHNA, CDR2 SNTAGT. CDR3 nucleotides: TGTGCCAGCAGCCCAACTCTACAGGGGACCCTCCACTTT. Residues: CASSPTLQGTLHF.

The gene calls are TRBV7-2 and TRBJ1-1; a possible D gene is TRBD1 (5 bases). Germline V lookup: CDR1 SGHTA, CDR2 FQGNSA. The CDR3 covers 14 residues. Trimming stripped 3 bases from V and 4 bases from J, with 12 bases between. The CDR3 region is CASSLSGSGTEAFF. DNA of the CDR3: TGTGCCAGCAGCTTGTCAGGGTCAGGCACTGAAGCTTTCTTT. The full variable domain, rest sourced from reference TRBV7-2 and TRBJ1-1, is GAGVSQSPSNKVTEKGKDVELRCDPISGHTALYWYRQSLGQGLEFLIYFQGNSAPDKSGLPSDRFSAERTGGSVSTLTIQRTQQEDSAVYLCASSLSGSGTEAFFGQGTRLTVV.

The chain has TRBV6-4 and TRBJ2-2; 10 bases map to TRBD1. Germline-derived CDR1 and CDR2 are MRHNA and SNTAGT. This CDR3 comprises 17 residues. V dropped 6 bases and J dropped 2; count of bases not matched to a gene: 9. CDR3: CASRGQGRKVNTGELFF. Here the CDR3 DNA reads TGTGCCAGCAGGGGACAGGGGAGAAAGGTCAACACCGGGGAGCTGTTTTTT.

This sequence joins TRBV2 and TRBJ2-3; D is possibly TRBD1 (5 bases). Trimming cost V 6 bases and J 4 bases, with 17 bases left between them. This CDR3 has 15 residues. Germline CDR1 SNHLY, CDR2 FYNNEI. Written as DNA, the CDR3 is TGTGCCAGCAGCGGATCATCGAAAGGGGCAGATACGCAGTATTTT. Protein: CASSGSSKGADTQYF.

The CDR3 coding sequence is TGTGCCACCAGTGATTTGCCTGGGGGCAAGAGCACAGATACGCAGTATTTT. Translation gives CATSDLPGGKSTDTQYF. The chain is built from TRBV24-1 and TRBJ2-3, with D perhaps matching TRBD1 (6 bases). Germline V gene lookup returns CDR1 KGHDR and CDR2 SFDVKD. Trimming cost V 0 bases and J 0 bases, with 12 bases left between them. The CDR3 contains 17 residues.

The chain has TRBV6-2 or TRBV6-3 and TRBJ2-1; TRBD2 aligns across 7 bases. Trimming at V came to 5 bases and at J to 14 bases, leaving 9 bases not matched to a gene. Germline loops: CDR1 MNHEY, CDR2 SVGEGT. This CDR3 comprises 12 residues. Here the CDR3 DNA reads TGTGCCAGCAGTCCCTCTAGCGGTTGGGAGTTCTTC. Translating gives CASSPSSGWEFF.

The V gene is TRBV24-1, the J gene TRBJ2-1, with 7 bases fitting TRBD2. With V trimmed by 3 bases and J by 7 bases, 8 bases remained unmatched. CDR1 KGHDR and CDR2 SFDVKD come from the germline V gene. The length of the CDR3 is 15 residues. The CDR3: CATSDAIAGPNEQFF. CDR3 sequence (DNA): TGTGCCACCAGTGATGCAATAGCGGGTCCTAATGAGCAGTTCTTC.

This clone appeared a few times. The rearrangement links TRBV7-2 to TRBJ1-6; D remains ambiguous. The CDR3 is 16 residues long. Trimming removed 1 base from V and 0 bases from J, with 7 bases in between. Germline loops: CDR1 SGHTA, CDR2 FQGNSA. In DNA, the CDR3 is TGTGCCAGCAGCTTAGGAAGGAGCTCCTATAATTCACCCCTCCACTTT. This codes for CASSLGRSSYNSPLHF.

This chain connects TRBV10-3 to TRBJ1-2; perhaps TRBD1 as D (6 bases). This CDR3 spans 12 amino acids. CDR1 is ENHRY and CDR2 is SYGVKD in the germline V gene. Deletions cut 10 bases from V and 4 bases from J, with 13 bases between. The CDR3 region has the DNA TGTGCCACCGCACAGGGATCCTATGGCTACACCTTC. It codes for CATAQGSYGYTF.